This note documents a single T cell receptor (beta chain) sequence. The sample belongs to a study of shared clonotypes between healthy human individuals. This CDR3 spans 15 amino acids. The V end was cut by 1 base, the J end by 4 bases, with 13 bases between. CDR1 is SGHAT, CDR2 FQNNGV, per germline. Method: immunoSEQ multiplex PCR; TCRdb's copy keeps in-frame clones and lacks some. The data show 2 million to 2.5 million clones, 80% to 95% seen once. The V and J genes are TRBV11-2 and TRBJ1-2, with D hard to call. The material sequenced was naive CD4+ T cells from PBMCs. Documented subset: CD45RA+ positively selected. The receptor comes from a man in his late teens or twenties in good health. Some clones in this sample may be carry-over from other donors' samples. CDR3: CASSLGHRGSYGYTF. The CDR3 DNA is TGTGCCAGCAGCTTAGGCCATCGTGGCAGCTATGGCTACACCTTC.